This TCR beta chain was documented in a study of response to subunit inactivated influenza vaccine. The study, taken as a whole, reports: Each seasonal influenza vaccination recruits few new T cells, the authors suggested.

TCRdb reprocessed the RT-PCR reads with MiXCR, giving one entry per CDR3 protein. The profile shows 550,000 to 800,000 distinct CDR3 sequences, 15% to 19% of them singletons. V lost 1 base and J 3 bases, leaving 27 bases between the germline ends. The CDR3 runs to 20 residues. The germline CDR1 and CDR2 sequences are MDHEN and SYDVKM. As concerns this clonotype: No antigen is known for it.

This sequence originates from a man in his forties or fifties who received an inactivated influenza vaccine. Here the sequenced sample was PBMCs from blood, taken 11 to 12 days after vaccination. This chain joins TRBV28 and TRBJ2-5, with D possibly being TRBD1 or TRBD2 (6 bases each). This chain's CDR3 is CASSLLRYRGRRGYEETQYF. The DNA of the CDR3 is TGTGCCAGCAGTTTATTAAGATATCGGGGGCGTAGGGGTTATGAAGAGACCCAGTACTTC.